In its sample, the clone carrying this TCR beta chain was seen many times. The data stem from a study of T cell repertoires in cytomegalovirus infection. The J segment lost 3 bases and the V segment lost 4 bases, leaving 12 bases of the junction unmatched. This CDR3 region has 16 residues. In germline, CDR1 is SGDLS, CDR2 YYNGEE. MiXCR was run by TCRdb on the reads, yielding one entry per CDR3 protein. The data contain approximately 500,000 distinct CDR3 sequences, roughly 12% of them singletons. The receptor's source is a human donor in good health (CMV status not recorded). Some clones in this sample may be carry-over from other donors' samples. Sequencing was carried out using PBMCs. The rearrangement joins TRBV9 to TRBJ1-1; 7 positions agree with TRBD1. Here the CDR3 reads CASSPGGQGGDTEAFF. The CDR3 region has the DNA TGTGCCAGCAGCCCAGGGGGTCAGGGCGGGGACACTGAAGCTTTCTTT.